Presented here are 15 T cell receptor beta chains from one specimen sequenced in a study of T cell responses to AZD1222 COVID-19 vaccine. This table comes from immunoSEQ multiplex PCR, and its TCRdb copy is limited to in-frame clones, with some not included. The data show approximately 150,000 clones, around 90% seen once. The sample here was peripheral blood, taken on day 0 of AZD1222 vaccination. These receptor sequences come from an adult in good health.

The J gene is TRBJ2-3, the V gene TRBV5-1; TRBD2 is a possible D gene (6 bases). The length of the CDR3 is 14 residues. Per germline, CDR1 SGHRS and CDR2 YFSETQ. Trimming took 3 bases from V and 2 from J, leaving 10 bases between them. The CDR3 nucleotides read TGCGCCAGCAGCTGGAGGGAGCTCACAGATACGCAGTATTTT. It translates to CASSWRELTDTQYF.

The chain is built from TRBV5-8 and TRBJ1-1, with D hard to call. Germline values: CDR1 SGHTS, CDR2 YDEGEE. Trimming shortened V by 4 bases and J by 3 bases, and 10 bases separated the two germline ends. This CDR3 has 13 residues. The CDR3 is CASSLEKHTEAFF. The CDR3 DNA reads as TGTGCCAGCAGCCTGGAAAAGCACACTGAAGCTTTCTTT. The variable domain in full, completed from reference TRBV5-8 and TRBJ1-1, reads EAGVTQSPTHLIKTRGQQATLRCSPISGHTSVYWYQQALGLGLQFLLWYDEGEERNRGNFPPRFSGRQFPNYSSELNVNALELEDSALYLCASSLEKHTEAFFGQGTRLTVV.

The rearrangement uses TRBV4-3 and TRBJ1-6; D unresolved. V was trimmed by 0 bases and J by 9 bases, leaving 12 bases between them. Germline values: CDR1 LGHNA, CDR2 YSLEER. The CDR3 is 15 residues long. The CDR3: CASSQDAYLVSPLHF. CDR3 nucleotides: TGCGCCAGCAGCCAAGACGCATACCTCGTTTCACCCCTCCACTTT.

This chain links TRBV11-2 with TRBJ2-1; 14 nucleotides line up with TRBD2. Germline CDR1 and CDR2: SGHAT and FQNNGV. V lost 5 bases to trimming and J lost 7 bases; unmatched junction nucleotides: 13. The CDR3 loop spans 18 amino acids. This chain's CDR3 is CASSPGTSGRVSRNEQFF. The CDR3 region has the DNA TGTGCCAGCAGCCCCGGGACTAGCGGGAGAGTTTCGAGAAATGAGCAGTTCTTC.

The chain recombines TRBV5-4 with TRBJ2-1, with 7 positions matching TRBD2. V lost 5 bases to trimming and J lost 5 bases; unmatched junction nucleotides: 13. The CDR3 spans 16 residues. Looked up from germline, CDR1 is SGHNT and CDR2 is YYREEE (reference sequence). CDR3 sequence (DNA): TGTGCCAGCAGTCCACCCCCTAGCGGCAACCACAATGAGCAGTTCTTC. It specifies CASSPPPSGNHNEQFF.

A single count supports this clone. The chain joins TRBV5-6 to TRBJ1-2; D is unresolved. This CDR3 region has 11 residues. V lost 4 bases and J 8 bases, leaving 9 bases between the germline ends. The V gene's germline CDR1 is SGHDT and CDR2 YYEEEE. CDR3 coding DNA: TGTGCCAGCAGCGTGGGCGGAGGCTACACCTTC. It translates to CASSVGGGYTF.

This chain uses TRBV4-1 with TRBJ1-2, with D hard to call. CDR1 is MGHRA, CDR2 YSYEKL, per germline. The germline V and J ends were trimmed by 4 bases and 6 bases, with 18 bases remaining between them. CDR3 length: 15 amino acids. This chain's CDR3 is CASSRTPASGNGYTF. CDR3 DNA: TGCGCCAGCAGCCGGACTCCCGCATCTGGTAATGGCTACACCTTC.

This clone was observed once. The V call is TRBV9, the J call TRBJ2-7, with no clear D. The CDR3 contains 17 residues. Per germline, CDR1 SGDLS and CDR2 YYNGEE. Trimming removed 4 bases at V and 0 bases at J, with 20 bases between. The CDR3 coding sequence is TGTGCCAGCAGCCCCCAAGGACGTCCCGGTAGCTCCTACGAGCAGTACTTC. Translating it yields CASSPQGRPGSSYEQYF.

J is TRBJ2-3 and V is TRBV6-2 or TRBV6-3, with TRBD2 matching over 13 bases. Trimming took 0 bases from V and 6 from J; bases not matched to a gene: 0. Germline CDR1 MNHEY, CDR2 SVGEGT. This CDR3 comprises 15 residues. This CDR3 reads CASSYSTSGRDTQYF. The CDR3 nucleotides are TGTGCCAGCAGTTACTCGACTAGCGGGAGGGATACGCAGTATTTT.

This clone was counted once. The chain uses TRBV5-1 and TRBJ2-3, with D maybe TRBD2 (5 bases). Trimming shortened V by 4 bases and J by 5 bases, and 11 bases separated the two germline ends. Per germline, CDR1 SGHRS and CDR2 YFSETQ. The CDR3 sequence is 13 residues long. The CDR3 region has the DNA TGCGCCAGCAGCCTCGGTCGGGGAGATACGCAGTATTTT. It yields the protein CASSLGRGDTQYF.

This rearrangement joins TRBV6-5 to TRBJ1-3, with 9 bases fitting TRBD1. The CDR3 consists of 13 residues. The junction had 3 bases not matched to a gene; V was cut back by 5 bases and J by 7 bases. Germline V gene sequence: CDR1 MNHEY, CDR2 SVGAGI. CDR3 sequence: CASSPDRGNTIYF. The CDR3 bases are TGTGCCAGCAGTCCCGACAGGGGGAACACCATATATTTT.

The rearrangement uses TRBV19 and TRBJ2-3; TRBD2 aligns across 8 bases. In germline, CDR1 is LNHDA, CDR2 SQIVND (reference sequence). Trimming removed 6 bases from V and 0 bases from J; junction bases left unmatched: 2. The CDR3 runs to 14 residues. The CDR3 reads CASRLAVSTDTQYF. CDR3 coding DNA: TGTGCCAGTAGACTAGCGGTTAGCACAGATACGCAGTATTTT.

V gene TRBV4-3 combines with J gene TRBJ1-4, with TRBD1 identical over 10 bases. The germline V gene encodes CDR1 LGHNA and CDR2 YSLEER. V lost 4 bases, J lost 6 bases, and 5 bases stayed unmatched. The CDR3 sequence is 15 residues long. CDR3: CASSRRTGGDEKLFF. The DNA for the CDR3 is TGCGCCAGCAGCCGAAGGACAGGGGGTGATGAAAAACTGTTTTTT.

This rearrangement joins TRBV9 to TRBJ2-3, with D hard to call. The V end lost 4 bases, the J end lost 6 bases, and 15 bases lay between the germline ends. The germline CDR1 and CDR2 sequences are SGDLS and YYNGEE. The CDR3 totals 14 residues. As DNA, the CDR3 is TGTGCCAGCAGCAGAATTGACCGCCTGGATACGCAGTATTTT. Translated: CASSRIDRLDTQYF.

J is TRBJ1-5 and V is TRBV6-2 or TRBV6-3; D is ambiguous. The CDR3 has 15 amino acids. V gave up 6 bases and J gave up 2 bases, with 14 bases separating them. Germline V gene sequence: CDR1 MNHEY, CDR2 SVGEGT. This chain's CDR3 is CASSQGSPGNQPQHF. CDR3 coding DNA: TGTGCCAGCAGCCAAGGCAGTCCGGGCAATCAGCCCCAGCATTTT.